This entry lists 5 T cell receptor beta chains sequenced from one sample in a study of molecular identifiers for immune sequencing clone quantification. One entry per CDR3 protein, called by TCRdb with MiXCR from the PCR reads. The table shows about 640,000 distinct CDR3 sequences, with 15% to 20% occurring only once. The sample taken for sequencing was naive CD8+ T cells from blood, with Jurkat cell RNA spiked in. Subset defined: FACS-sorted CD8+CD4-CCR7+CD45RA+ naive T cells. These receptors came from a human donor in good health. Some libraries in this study had Jurkat cell RNA spiked in.

This clonotype has at least ten counts. The V call is TRBV9, the J call TRBJ1-5, with 7 bases fitting TRBD1. The junction had 8 bases not matched to a gene; V was cut back by 4 bases and J by 4 bases. The CDR3 spans 15 residues. Germline values: CDR1 SGDLS, CDR2 YYNGEE. CDR3 loop: CASSLDGTVNQPQHF. The CDR3 DNA sequence: TGTGCCAGCAGCCTGGATGGGACAGTTAATCAGCCCCAGCATTTT.

The V gene is TRBV7-9, the J gene TRBJ2-5, with D perhaps TRBD2 (6 bases). Germline CDR1 SEHNR, CDR2 FQNEAQ (reference sequence). This CDR3 region has 16 residues. V lost 5 bases and J 2 bases, leaving 18 bases between the germline ends. In nucleotides, the CDR3 is TGTGCCAGCAGCAATATAGCGGAGCCACCTCAAGAGACCCAGTACTTC. This codes for CASSNIAEPPQETQYF. Full variable domain (outside the CDR3, taken from reference TRBV7-9 and TRBJ2-5): DTGVSQNPRHKITKRGQNVTFRCDPISEHNRLYWYRQTLGQGPEFLTYFQNEAQLEKSRLLSDRFSAERPKGSFSTLEIQRTEQGDSAMYLCASSNIAEPPQETQYFGPGTRLLVL.

This clonotype was detected a few times. The V gene is TRBV20-1, the J gene TRBJ2-5; 10 bases line up with TRBD2. CDR1 is DFQATT and CDR2 is SNEGSKA in the germline V gene (reference sequence). The CDR3 loop spans 13 amino acids. V was pared by 6 bases and J by 4 bases, with 5 bases of the junction left unmatched. As DNA, the CDR3 is TGCAGTGCCCGCCCTAGCGGGGGAGAGACCCAGTACTTC. Translation: CSARPSGGETQYF.

At least ten counts were recorded for this clonotype. CDR3 bases: TGTGCCAGCAGCGCCGACAGGGGGTATCAAGAGACCCAGTACTTC. Protein: CASSADRGYQETQYF. The chain employs TRBV7-6 and TRBJ2-5, with TRBD1 matching over 9 bases. Germline assignment: CDR1 SGHVS and CDR2 FNYEAQ. V lost 5 bases, J lost 2 bases, and 6 bases stayed unmatched. The CDR3 covers 15 residues.

This clonotype showed up many times. This rearrangement joins TRBV4-3 to TRBJ1-1, with 7 bases that match TRBD1. Trimming at V came to 4 bases and at J to 7 bases, leaving 6 bases not matched to a gene. Germline V gene lookup returns CDR1 LGHNA and CDR2 YSLEER. The CDR3 has 13 amino acids. CDR3 nucleotide sequence: TGCGCCAGCAGCCCAACAGGGGAGAATGAAGCTTTCTTT. Its protein product is CASSPTGENEAFF.